Listed below are T cell receptor beta chains from one sample, sequenced in a study of blood T cell repertoires in COVID-19. TCRdb's copy holds only in-frame clones and misses some; the assay was immunoSEQ multiplex PCR. The data contain about 230,000 clones, about 85% of them singletons. Sequencing used peripheral blood. These receptors were collected from a woman aged 18-29 years who had recovered from COVID-19. Both conserved end residues are part of each CDR3. D genes are given only for firm matches. Clone size is stated in some rows and not others, as once, few, many or a class when expanded.

clone_size	v_call	d_call	j_call	cdr3_nt	cdr3_aa
NA	TRBV27	NA	TRBJ1-2	TGTGCCAGCTCTCTGGGAGGGGAGAACTATGGCTACACCTTC	CASSLGGENYGYTF
NA	TRBV2	NA	TRBJ2-1	TGTGCCAGCGAACCTAGTAACGAGCAGTTCTTC	CASEPSNEQFF
NA	TRBV11-2	NA	TRBJ2-3	TGTGCCAGCAGCTTAGTAGACAGGAGTTCAGATACGCAGTATTTT	CASSLVDRSSDTQYF
NA	TRBV12-3/TRBV12-4	TRBD1	TRBJ1-5	TGTGCCAGCATCGGGACAGGGGATCAGCCCCAGCATTTT	CASIGTGDQPQHF
NA	TRBV7-3	NA	TRBJ2-3	TGTGCCAGCAGCTCCGGGACTAGCACAGATACGCAGTATTTT	CASSSGTSTDTQYF
NA	TRBV9	NA	TRBJ1-2	TGTGCCAGCAGCGAGGGGGGGTTTGCTAACTATGGCTACACCTTC	CASSEGGFANYGYTF
once	TRBV6-2/TRBV6-3	TRBD2	TRBJ2-1	TGTGCCAGCAGTTTTGAACTAGCGGGAGTGGAGTATACCTACAATGAGCAGTTCTTC	CASSFELAGVEYTYNEQFF
NA	TRBV18	NA	TRBJ2-5	TGTGCCAGCTCGCAACTCCCCTCTCAAGAGACCCAGTACTTC	CASSQLPSQETQYF
NA	TRBV5-4	NA	TRBJ1-6	TGTGCCAGCACCATCACGGGGCAGGGGATCTCCCCCCTCCACTTT	CASTITGQGISPLHF
NA	TRBV19	TRBD2	TRBJ2-1	TGTGCCAGTAGTATTATTTGGAGGGGAGGGAATGAGCAGTTCTTC	CASSIIWRGGNEQFF